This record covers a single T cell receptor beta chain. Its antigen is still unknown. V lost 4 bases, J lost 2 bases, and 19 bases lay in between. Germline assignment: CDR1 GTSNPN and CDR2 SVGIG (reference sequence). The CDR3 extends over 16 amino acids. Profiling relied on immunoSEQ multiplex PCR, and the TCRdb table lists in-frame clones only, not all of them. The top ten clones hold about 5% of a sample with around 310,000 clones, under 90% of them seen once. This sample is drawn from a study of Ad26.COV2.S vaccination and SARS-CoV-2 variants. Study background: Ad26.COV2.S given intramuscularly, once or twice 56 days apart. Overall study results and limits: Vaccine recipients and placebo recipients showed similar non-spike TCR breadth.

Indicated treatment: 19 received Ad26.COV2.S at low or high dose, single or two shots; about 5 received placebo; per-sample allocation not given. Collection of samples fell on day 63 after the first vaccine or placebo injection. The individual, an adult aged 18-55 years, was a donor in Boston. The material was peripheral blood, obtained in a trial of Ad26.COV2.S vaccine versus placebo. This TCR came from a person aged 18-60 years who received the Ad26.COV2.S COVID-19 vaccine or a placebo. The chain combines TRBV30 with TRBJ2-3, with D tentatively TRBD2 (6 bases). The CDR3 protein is CAWTQQTSVYTDTQYF. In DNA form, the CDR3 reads TGTGCCTGGACCCAACAGACTAGTGTCTACACAGATACGCAGTATTTT.